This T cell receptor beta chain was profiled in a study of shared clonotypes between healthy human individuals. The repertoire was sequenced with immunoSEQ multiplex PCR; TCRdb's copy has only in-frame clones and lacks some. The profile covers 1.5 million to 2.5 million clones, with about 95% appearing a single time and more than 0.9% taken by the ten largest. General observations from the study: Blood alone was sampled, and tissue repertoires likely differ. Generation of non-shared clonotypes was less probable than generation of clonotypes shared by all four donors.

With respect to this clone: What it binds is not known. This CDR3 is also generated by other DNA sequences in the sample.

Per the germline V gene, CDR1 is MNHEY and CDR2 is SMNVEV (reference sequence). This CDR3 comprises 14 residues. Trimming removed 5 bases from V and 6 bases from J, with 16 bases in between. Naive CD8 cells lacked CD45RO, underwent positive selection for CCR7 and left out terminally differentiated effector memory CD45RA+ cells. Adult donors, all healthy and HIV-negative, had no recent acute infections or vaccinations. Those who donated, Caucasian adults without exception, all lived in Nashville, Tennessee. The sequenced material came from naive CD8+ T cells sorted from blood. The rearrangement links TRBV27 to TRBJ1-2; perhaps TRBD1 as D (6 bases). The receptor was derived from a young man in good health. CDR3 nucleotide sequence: TGTGCCAGCAGTCTAAGGGGGGGCACGGATGGCTACACCTTC. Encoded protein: CASSLRGGTDGYTF.